This T cell receptor (beta chain) was observed in a study of blood T cell repertoires in COVID-19. Study-wide context: Both acute and convalescent COVID-19 samples were obtained from the United States, Italy and Spain.

The protocol was immunoSEQ multiplex PCR, while the TCRdb copy is restricted to in-frame clones and leaves out a portion. The data show 350,000 to 400,000 clones, roughly 87% seen once. The V segment lost 3 bases and the J segment 0 bases; nucleotides outside the gene matches: 4. The length of the CDR3 is 18 residues. CDR1 is KGHDR and CDR2 is SFDVKD in the germline V gene. The table lists this clone with a few counts. Participants reported their clinical history, and cohort assignment relied on those reports. Sequenced sample: PBMCs or T cells enriched from blood (not recorded which). The chain joins TRBV24-1 to TRBJ2-6; 10 nucleotides align to TRBD2. This receptor was obtained from a woman in her twenties or thirties who had recovered from COVID-19. The CDR3 DNA reads TGTGCCACCAGTGATGGACTAGCGGACCCCTCTGGGGCCAACGTCCTGACTTTC. Translating gives CATSDGLADPSGANVLTF.